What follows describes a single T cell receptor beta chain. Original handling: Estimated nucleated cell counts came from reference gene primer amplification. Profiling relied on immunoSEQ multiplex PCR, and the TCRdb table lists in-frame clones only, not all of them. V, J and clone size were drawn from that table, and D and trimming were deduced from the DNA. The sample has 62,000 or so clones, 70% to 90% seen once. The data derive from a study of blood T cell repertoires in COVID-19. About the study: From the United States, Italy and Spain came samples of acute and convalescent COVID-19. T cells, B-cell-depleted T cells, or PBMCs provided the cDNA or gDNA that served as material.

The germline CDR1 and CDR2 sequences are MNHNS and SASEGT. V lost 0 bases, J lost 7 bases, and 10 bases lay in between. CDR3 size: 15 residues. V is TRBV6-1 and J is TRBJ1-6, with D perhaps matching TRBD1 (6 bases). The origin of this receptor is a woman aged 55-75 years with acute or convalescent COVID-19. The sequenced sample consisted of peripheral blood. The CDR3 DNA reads TGTGCCAGCAGTGAAGCGCTTGGACAGAATTCACCCCTCCACTTT. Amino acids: CASSEALGQNSPLHF.